Each of the 7 T cell receptor beta chains below was sequenced from the same sample in a study of blood T cell repertoires in COVID-19 (TCRdb year 2020). The method was the immunoSEQ multiplex PCR assay. TCRdb provides this immuneACCESS table in a form limited to in-frame rearrangements. Some clones are lacking; in checked studies, under half of them reflect an unresolved V gene, and why the rest are absent is not known. This sample gives about 250,000 clones in total; around 83% of them show up just once. Around 6% of the sample belongs to the ten largest clones. What was sequenced was peripheral blood. The source of these receptors is an older man with acute or convalescent COVID-19.

This clone has just one count. The chain recombines TRBV7-8 with TRBJ2-1, with TRBD2 as a possible D gene (5 bases). Germline V CDR1 and CDR2: SGHVS, FQNEAQ. The CDR3 runs to 17 residues. V lost 4 bases, J lost 0 bases, and 16 bases lay in between. The CDR3 spells CASSSPRTPRSYNEQFF. For the CDR3, the DNA is TGTGCCAGCAGCTCCCCACGGACTCCCCGCTCCTACAATGAGCAGTTCTTC.

The chain recombines TRBV11-3 with TRBJ2-3; 8 bases fit TRBD1. The CDR3 covers 16 residues. CDR1 is SGHNT, CDR2 YENEEA, per germline. Trimming cost V 1 base and J 0 bases; bases outside gene matches: 3. CDR3 DNA: TGTGCCAGCAGCTTAGGGGGGACAGGAAGCACAGATACGCAGTATTTT. This encodes CASSLGGTGSTDTQYF.

The chain employs TRBV11-1 and TRBJ2-3; 12 bases map to TRBD2. In germline, CDR1 is SGHAT, CDR2 FQDESV (reference sequence). The CDR3 spans 15 residues. V lost 4 bases and J lost 5; bases outside the gene matches: 4. CDR3 in amino acids: CASSSGLAGRDTQYF. CDR3 nucleotide sequence: TGTGCCAGCAGCTCGGGACTAGCGGGCCGAGATACGCAGTATTTT.

V usage is TRBV29-1 and J usage is TRBJ1-5; D remains unclear. This CDR3 contains 9 residues. The V gene's germline CDR1 is SQVTM and CDR2 ANQGSEA. Trimming stripped 8 bases from V and 6 bases from J, with 5 bases between. CDR3 sequence reads: CSIFQPQHF. Here the CDR3 DNA reads TGCAGCATATTTCAGCCCCAGCATTTT.

The chain uses TRBV10-2 and TRBJ2-7; TRBD1 aligns across 7 bases. V trimming: 2 bases; J trimming: 6 bases; junction bases outside the gene matches: 4. The CDR3 spans 13 residues. Germline lookup yields CDR1 WSHSY and CDR2 SAAADI. The CDR3 DNA is TGCGCCAGCAGTGAGCCAGGGGGAGTCGAGCAGTACTTC. It encodes CASSEPGGVEQYF.

The gene calls are TRBV10-3 and TRBJ1-1, with 11 bases that match TRBD1. The CDR3 length is 14 residues. The V and J ends lost 6 bases and 1 base, in that order; junction bases with no gene match: 1. CDR1 is ENHRY, CDR2 SYGVKD, per germline. CDR3 bases: TGTGCCATCAGGGACAGGGGGCCGAACACTGAAGCTTTCTTT. As protein: CAIRDRGPNTEAFF.

The V gene is TRBV3-1 (or the pseudogene TRBV3-2), the J gene TRBJ2-1, with 8 nucleotides matching TRBD2. The CDR3 loop spans 17 amino acids. J lost 4 bases, V lost 2 bases, and 10 bases had no gene match. CDR1 is LGHDT and CDR2 is YNNKEL in the germline V gene (reference sequence). The CDR3 protein is CASSQTGGRVLYNEQFF. DNA of the CDR3: TGTGCCAGCAGCCAAACGGGGGGGAGGGTCTTATACAATGAGCAGTTCTTC.